The text below deals with one TCR beta chain. Antigen unknown. Germline lookup yields CDR1 LNHDA and CDR2 SQIVND (reference sequence). With V trimmed by 5 bases and J by 10 bases, 26 bases remained unmatched. CDR3 length: 20 residues. This record comes from a study of T cells in Graves' hyperthyroidism and ophthalmopathy. It was RNA transcripts that yielded the amplified TCR beta CDR3 regions. First-round RT-PCR targeting the TCR CDR3 was performed with the HTBI primer set. TCRdb redid the calling of the multiplex PCR reads with MiXCR, one entry per CDR3 protein. This repertoire shows around 560,000 distinct CDR3 sequences, 16% found once; its top ten account for around 19%. Overall study findings and caveats: A model of 13 V-J pairs discriminated ophthalmopathy from stable hyperthyroidism. Blood also contained most expanded thyroid clonotypes above 0.001.

Newly diagnosed hyperthyroidism, duration under 2 months, in patients aged 18 to 65. PBMCs were derived from roughly 10 ml fresh peripheral blood. V usage is TRBV19 and J usage is TRBJ1-6; 7 nucleotides line up with TRBD1. The source is a woman in her late teens or twenties with Graves' hyperthyroidism. The sample consisted of blood. The CDR3 DNA follows: TGTGCCAGTAGTTCCGAACTCTGGACAGGCGCCTACGTCTCTGCATCACCCCTCCACTTT. Amino acids: CASSSELWTGAYVSASPLHF.